This TCR beta chain was captured in a study of human T cells and chemical hapten exposure. Study in general: The patch tests put 0.01% DPC on the skin of the upper back and were read 6 days later.

At least ten counts were recorded for this clonotype. V shed 6 bases and J 9 bases; nucleotides not matched to a gene: 10. The germline V gene encodes CDR1 LGHNT and CDR2 FRNRAP. This CDR3 comprises 14 residues. Unique molecular identifiers were linked by the library to individual cDNA molecules. TCRdb re-called the RACE reads with MiXCR, one entry per CDR3 protein. The sample has roughly 84,000 distinct CDR3 sequences, approximately 11% seen once. As for time point: patch test 3, about 24 weeks after DPC sensitization. The treatment denotes: therapeutic diphenylcyclopropenone sensitization with weekly scalp DPC.

This sample comprised whole blood, obtained in connection with sensitization to the hapten diphenylcyclopropenone (DPC). The chain is built from TRBV12-5 and TRBJ2-1; TRBD2 matches 8 bases. This sequence was found in a woman aged 45-65 years with alopecia areata. Some clones in this sample may be carry-over from other donors' samples. CDR3 amino acids: CASGGLAVLSEQFF. CDR3 DNA sequence: TGTGCTAGTGGAGGACTAGCCGTCTTGAGTGAGCAGTTCTTC.